The 9 T cell receptor beta chains in this list originate from one sample, sequenced in a study of T cells after yellow fever vaccination. From the 5' RACE reads, TCRdb called clonotypes with MiXCR, one entry per CDR3 protein. Of 200,000 to 300,000 distinct CDR3 sequences detected, roughly 6.8% appear once; the ten largest clones hold 1% to 1.2%. The sample in question was CD4+ T cells sorted from PBMCs, obtained on the day of the yellow fever booster vaccination. These receptors all stem from a man in his thirties or forties who received the YFV17D yellow fever vaccine.

This clonotype was counted only a few times. This rearrangement joins TRBV20-1 to TRBJ1-4; D perhaps matches TRBD1 (5 bases). V lost 5 bases to trimming and J lost 6 bases, with 13 bases between them. Germline V lookup: CDR1 DFQATT, CDR2 SNEGSKA (reference sequence). This CDR3 has 13 amino acids. The CDR3 is CSAFLEGDEKLFF. CDR3 nucleotides: TGCAGTGCTTTCCTGGAAGGGGATGAAAAACTGTTTTTT.

V gene TRBV12-3 or TRBV12-4 combines with J gene TRBJ2-7, with TRBD2 matching over 12 bases. The ends lost 4 bases at V and 2 bases at J; junction bases unmatched: 6. The CDR3 contains 16 residues. The CDR3, as DNA: TGTGCCAGCAGTTGGAGCCTAGCGGGAGGGCCCTACGAGCAGTACTTC. Translation: CASSWSLAGGPYEQYF.

This clonotype was counted only a few times. V is TRBV12-5 and J is TRBJ2-3; D ambiguous. The CDR3 runs to 14 residues. Germline CDR1 and CDR2: LGHNT and FRNRAP. V was pared by 3 bases and J by 0 bases, with 7 bases between. DNA of the CDR3: TGTGCTAGTGGTTTCCCGCCGAGCACAGATACGCAGTATTTT. It codes for CASGFPPSTDTQYF.

V gene TRBV20-1 combines with J gene TRBJ1-2; D is unclear. Germline CDR1 DFQATT, CDR2 SNEGSKA (reference sequence). V was trimmed by 6 bases and J by 5 bases, leaving 7 bases between them. The CDR3 consists of 10 residues. CDR3 in amino acids: CSATPYGYTF. In nucleotides, the CDR3 is TGCAGTGCGACACCTTATGGCTACACCTTC.

V is TRBV7-2 and J is TRBJ2-4; D ambiguous. The V gene lost 3 bases and the J gene lost 0 bases, with 12 bases spanning the gap. CDR1 is SGHTA, CDR2 FQGNSA, per germline. This CDR3 comprises 16 residues. CDR3: CASSLSSTLAKNIQYF. DNA of the CDR3: TGTGCCAGCAGCTTGAGCAGCACTCTAGCCAAAAACATTCAGTACTTC. Drawing the rest from reference TRBV7-2 and TRBJ2-4, the complete variable domain is GAGVSQSPSNKVTEKGKDVELRCDPISGHTALYWYRQSLGQGLEFLIYFQGNSAPDKSGLPSDRFSAERTGGSVSTLTIQRTQQEDSAVYLCASSLSSTLAKNIQYFGAGTRLSVL.

This clonotype has ten or more counts. V is TRBV5-1 and J is TRBJ2-2; 9 bases are a match to TRBD2. Per the germline V gene, CDR1 is SGHRS and CDR2 is YFSETQ. With V trimmed by 4 bases and J by 2 bases, 12 bases remained unmatched. The CDR3 sequence is 18 residues long. Here the CDR3 reads CASSPRPAGGSNTGELFF. DNA of the CDR3: TGCGCCAGCAGCCCGCGACCAGCGGGGGGAAGTAACACCGGGGAGCTGTTTTTT.

This clonotype was detected a few times. This rearrangement joins TRBV7-2 to TRBJ2-1; TRBD1 aligns across 8 bases. The germline V gene has CDR1 SGHTA and CDR2 FQGNSA. The CDR3 loop spans 15 amino acids. Trimming removed 5 bases from V and 7 bases from J; junction bases left unmatched: 10. CDR3 region: CASSQSRGRVNEQFF. DNA of the CDR3: TGTGCCAGCAGCCAGAGCAGGGGGCGCGTAAATGAGCAGTTCTTC.

The rearrangement joins TRBV5-4 to TRBJ2-3, with 7 bases matching TRBD2. This CDR3 has 16 residues. The germline gives CDR1 SGHNT, CDR2 YYREEE (reference sequence). The V and J ends lost 0 bases and 0 bases, in that order; junction bases with no gene match: 4. The CDR3 is CASSLGGSGSTDTQYF. The CDR3 nucleotides read TGTGCCAGCAGCTTGGGAGGTAGCGGGAGCACAGATACGCAGTATTTT.

This clonotype was seen many times. V gene TRBV7-2 combines with J gene TRBJ2-7; possibly TRBD2 for D (5 bases). V lost 1 base, J lost 2 bases, and 9 bases lay in between. The CDR3 spans 14 residues. CDR1 is SGHTA, CDR2 FQGNSA, per germline. CDR3 bases: TGTGCCAGCAGCTTAGGCCCAGCGGCCTACGAGCAGTACTTC. It yields the protein CASSLGPAAYEQYF.